This record looks at one T cell receptor (beta chain) sequence and its context. These data belong to a study of T cell responses to AZD1222 COVID-19 vaccine. Assay used: immunoSEQ multiplex PCR; TCRdb lists only in-frame clones, some missing. Here the sample spans some 110,000 clones, 80% to 85% being singletons. The CDR3 runs to 13 residues. V was shortened by 6 bases and J by 4 bases, with 12 bases between the two germline ends. The chain is built from TRBV12-3 or TRBV12-4 and TRBJ1-1; D is uncertain. This receptor was obtained from an adult in good health. The sequencing used peripheral blood, collected on day 0 of AZD1222 vaccination. CDR3 region: CASRRDQGTEAFF. CDR3 coding DNA: TGTGCCAGCAGACGAGACCAAGGCACTGAAGCTTTCTTT.